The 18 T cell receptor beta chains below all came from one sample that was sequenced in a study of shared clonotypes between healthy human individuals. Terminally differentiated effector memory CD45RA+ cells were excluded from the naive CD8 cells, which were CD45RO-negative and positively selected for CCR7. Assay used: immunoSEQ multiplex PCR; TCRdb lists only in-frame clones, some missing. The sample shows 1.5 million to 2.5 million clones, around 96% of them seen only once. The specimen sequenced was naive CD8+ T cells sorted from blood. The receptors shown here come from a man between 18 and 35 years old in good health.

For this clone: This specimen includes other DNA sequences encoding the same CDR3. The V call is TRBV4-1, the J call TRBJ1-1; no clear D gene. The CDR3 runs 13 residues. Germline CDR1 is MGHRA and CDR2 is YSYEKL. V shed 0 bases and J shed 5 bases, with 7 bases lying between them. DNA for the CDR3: TGCGCCAGCAGCCAAGATACGGAGACTGAAGCTTTCTTT. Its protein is CASSQDTETEAFF.

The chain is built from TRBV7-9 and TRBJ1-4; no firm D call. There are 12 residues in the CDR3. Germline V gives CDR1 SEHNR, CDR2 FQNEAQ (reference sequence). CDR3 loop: CAGSGLGEKLFF. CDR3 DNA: TGTGCTGGGAGCGGGTTAGGTGAAAAACTGTTTTTT.

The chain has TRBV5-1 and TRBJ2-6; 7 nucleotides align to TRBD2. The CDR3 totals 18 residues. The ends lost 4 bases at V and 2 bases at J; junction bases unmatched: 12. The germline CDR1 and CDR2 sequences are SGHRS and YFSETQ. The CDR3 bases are TGCGCCAGCAGCGAGGGACTACGCGGGGAGCCTGGGGCCAACGTCCTGACTTTC. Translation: CASSEGLRGEPGANVLTF.

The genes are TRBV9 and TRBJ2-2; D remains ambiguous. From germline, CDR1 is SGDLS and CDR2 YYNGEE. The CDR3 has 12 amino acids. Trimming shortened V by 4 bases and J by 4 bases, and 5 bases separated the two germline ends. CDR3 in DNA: TGTGCCAGCAGCACCCGCACCGGGGAGCTGTTTTTT. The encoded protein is CASSTRTGELFF.

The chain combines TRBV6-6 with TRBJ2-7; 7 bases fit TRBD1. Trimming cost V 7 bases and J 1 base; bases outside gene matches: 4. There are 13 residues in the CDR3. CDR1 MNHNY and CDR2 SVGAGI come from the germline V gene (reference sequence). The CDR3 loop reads CASTTTGSYEQYF. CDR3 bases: TGTGCCAGCACCACGACAGGGTCCTACGAGCAGTACTTC.

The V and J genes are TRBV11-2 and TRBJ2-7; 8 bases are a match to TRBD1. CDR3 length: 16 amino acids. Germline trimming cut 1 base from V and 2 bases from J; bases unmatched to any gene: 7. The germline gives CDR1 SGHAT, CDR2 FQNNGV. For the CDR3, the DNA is TGTGCCAGCAGCTTAGTGCGCCGGGACAGGACCTACGAGCAGTACTTC. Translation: CASSLVRRDRTYEQYF. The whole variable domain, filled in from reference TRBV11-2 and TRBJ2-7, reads EAGVAQSPRYKIIEKRQSVAFWCNPISGHATLYWYQQILGQGPKLLIQFQNNGVVDDSQLPKDRFSAERLKGVDSTLKIQPAKLEDSAVYLCASSLVRRDRTYEQYFGPGTRLTVT.

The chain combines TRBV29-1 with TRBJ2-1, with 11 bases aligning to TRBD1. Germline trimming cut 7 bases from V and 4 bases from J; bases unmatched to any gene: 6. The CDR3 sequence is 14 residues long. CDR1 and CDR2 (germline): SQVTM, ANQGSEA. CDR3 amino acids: CSASDRGQYNEQFF. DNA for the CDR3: TGCAGCGCCTCGGACAGGGGGCAATACAATGAGCAGTTCTTC.

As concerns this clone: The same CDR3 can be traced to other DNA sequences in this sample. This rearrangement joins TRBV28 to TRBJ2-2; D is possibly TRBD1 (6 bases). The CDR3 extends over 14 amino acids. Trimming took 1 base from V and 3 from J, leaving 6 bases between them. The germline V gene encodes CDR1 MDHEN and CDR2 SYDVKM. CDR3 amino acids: CASSLSGDTGELFF. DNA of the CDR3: TGTGCCAGCAGTTTATCAGGGGACACCGGGGAGCTGTTTTTT.

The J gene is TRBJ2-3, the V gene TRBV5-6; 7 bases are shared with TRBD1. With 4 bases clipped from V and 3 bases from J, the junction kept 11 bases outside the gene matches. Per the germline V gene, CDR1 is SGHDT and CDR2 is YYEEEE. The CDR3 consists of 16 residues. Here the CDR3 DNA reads TGTGCCAGCAGCGAGACGGCAGGGGGTATAACAGATACGCAGTATTTT. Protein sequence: CASSETAGGITDTQYF.

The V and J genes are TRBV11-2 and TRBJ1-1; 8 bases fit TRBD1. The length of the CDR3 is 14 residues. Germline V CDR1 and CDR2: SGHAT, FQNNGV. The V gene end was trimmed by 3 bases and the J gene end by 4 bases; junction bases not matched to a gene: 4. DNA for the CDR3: TGTGCCAGCAGCTTCCCAGGGGGCTCCACTGAAGCTTTCTTT. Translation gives CASSFPGGSTEAFF.

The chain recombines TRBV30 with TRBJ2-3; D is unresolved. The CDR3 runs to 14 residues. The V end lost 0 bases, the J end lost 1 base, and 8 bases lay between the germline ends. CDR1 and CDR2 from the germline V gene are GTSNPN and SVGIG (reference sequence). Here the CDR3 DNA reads TGTGCCTGGAGTGTATACGGCCGCACAGATACGCAGTATTTT. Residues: CAWSVYGRTDTQYF.

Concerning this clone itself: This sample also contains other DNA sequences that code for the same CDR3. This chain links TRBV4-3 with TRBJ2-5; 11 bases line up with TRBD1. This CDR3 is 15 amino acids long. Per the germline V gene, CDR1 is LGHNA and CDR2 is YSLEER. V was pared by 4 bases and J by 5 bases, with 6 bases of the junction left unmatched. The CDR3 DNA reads TGCGCCAGCAGCCTCCGGACAGGGGGCGAGGAGACCCAGTACTTC. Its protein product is CASSLRTGGEETQYF.

CDR3: CASSLPGQGPAGELFF. The CDR3 DNA reads as TGTGCCAGCAGCCTTCCGGGACAAGGGCCCGCCGGGGAGCTGTTTTTT. This chain uses TRBV9 with TRBJ2-2; the D gene is possibly TRBD1 (6 bases). The V end lost 4 bases, the J end lost 6 bases, and 19 bases lay between the germline ends. The CDR3 is 16 amino acids. Germline CDR1 reads SGDLS; CDR2 reads YYNGEE.

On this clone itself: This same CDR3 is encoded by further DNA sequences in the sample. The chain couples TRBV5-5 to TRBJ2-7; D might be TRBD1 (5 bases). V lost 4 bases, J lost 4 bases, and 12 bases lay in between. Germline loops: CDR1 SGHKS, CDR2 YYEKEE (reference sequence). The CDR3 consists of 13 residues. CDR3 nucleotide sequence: TGTGCCAGCAGCCTGGGGCTGGGATACGAGCAGTACTTC. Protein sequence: CASSLGLGYEQYF.

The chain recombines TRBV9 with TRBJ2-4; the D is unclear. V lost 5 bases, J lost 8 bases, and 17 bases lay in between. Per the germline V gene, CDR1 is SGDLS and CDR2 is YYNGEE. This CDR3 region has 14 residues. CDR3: CASSSVGNWDIQYF. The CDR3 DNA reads TGTGCCAGCAGTTCAGTGGGGAATTGGGACATTCAGTACTTC.

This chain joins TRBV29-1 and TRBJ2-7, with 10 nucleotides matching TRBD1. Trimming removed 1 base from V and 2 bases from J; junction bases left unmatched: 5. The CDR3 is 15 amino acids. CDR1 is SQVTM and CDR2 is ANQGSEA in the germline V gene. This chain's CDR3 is CSVEGGQGDPYEQYF. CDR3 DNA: TGCAGCGTTGAAGGCGGACAGGGGGACCCCTACGAGCAGTACTTC.

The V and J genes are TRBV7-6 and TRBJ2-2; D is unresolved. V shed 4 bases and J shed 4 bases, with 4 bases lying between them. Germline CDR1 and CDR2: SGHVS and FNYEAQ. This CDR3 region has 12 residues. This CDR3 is CASSSTTGELFF. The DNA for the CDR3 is TGTGCCAGCAGCTCGACCACCGGGGAGCTGTTTTTT.

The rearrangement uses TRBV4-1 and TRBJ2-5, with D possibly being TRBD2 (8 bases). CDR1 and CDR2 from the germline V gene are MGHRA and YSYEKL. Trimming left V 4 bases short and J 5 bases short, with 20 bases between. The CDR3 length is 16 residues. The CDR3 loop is CASSPGGQGEKETQYF. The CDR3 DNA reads TGCGCCAGCAGCCCGGGAGGGCAGGGGGAGAAGGAGACCCAGTACTTC.